One T cell receptor (beta chain) is described in this entry. Per the study methods: Amplification with reference gene primers provided the estimates of nucleated cell counts. This table comes from immunoSEQ multiplex PCR, and its TCRdb copy is limited to in-frame clones, with some not included. V and J calls plus clone size are reproduced from that table; the DNA served to infer D and trimming. The sample includes roughly 86,000 clones, around 80% of them seen just once. These data are taken from a study of blood T cell repertoires in COVID-19. Overall study context: Italy, Spain and the United States were the sources of the convalescent and acute COVID-19 samples. In each case, the material was cDNA or gDNA derived from T cells, B-cell-depleted T cells, or PBMCs.

J gave up 3 bases and V 0 bases, and 5 bases lay outside the gene matches. Germline V gives CDR1 MNHNS, CDR2 SASEGT. The CDR3 is made up of 15 amino acids. The chain couples TRBV6-1 to TRBJ2-7; 7 bases align to TRBD1. The sample was peripheral blood. The sequence was obtained from a man between 45 and 60 years old who had recovered from COVID-19. The DNA of the CDR3 is TGTGCCAGCAGTGAAGCGCAGACAGGGATCTACGAGCAGTACTTC. It yields the protein CASSEAQTGIYEQYF.